The 13 T cell receptor beta chains presented below share a single source sample, sequenced in a study of blood T cell repertoires in COVID-19. Profiled with immunoSEQ multiplex PCR; TCRdb holds only in-frame clones, not every one. Of under 150,000 clones in the sample, around 80% were seen once. The sequenced sample was PBMCs or T cells enriched from blood (not recorded which). These receptors all come from a man in his forties with acute COVID-19.

This rearrangement joins TRBV28 to TRBJ2-1, with a possible D match to TRBD1 (6 bases). V lost 3 bases and J 6 bases, leaving 15 bases between the germline ends. From germline, CDR1 is MDHEN and CDR2 SYDVKM. This CDR3 spans 15 amino acids. CDR3 residues: CASSLAQGPFNEQFF. DNA of the CDR3: TGTGCCAGCAGTTTGGCACAGGGCCCTTTCAATGAGCAGTTCTTC.

J is TRBJ1-4 and V is TRBV19; 8 bases are shared with TRBD1. The germline V gene encodes CDR1 LNHDA and CDR2 SQIVND (reference sequence). The CDR3 has 14 residues. V lost 10 bases to trimming and J lost 8 bases; unmatched junction nucleotides: 12. The CDR3 nucleotides read TGTGCCACCGACACAGGGGGGAAAGGAGAAAAACTGTTTTTT. It is translated as CATDTGGKGEKLFF.

The chain joins TRBV7-8 to TRBJ2-3; TRBD2 is a possible D gene (7 bases). CDR1 is SGHVS, CDR2 FQNEAQ, per germline. The CDR3 sequence is 16 residues long. The V and J ends lost 1 base and 4 bases respectively, with 15 bases between them. CDR3 sequence reads: CASSLVGGGPSDTQYF. The CDR3 bases are TGTGCCAGCAGCTTAGTAGGGGGGGGGCCCTCAGATACGCAGTATTTT.

This clone was found once. The genes are TRBV4-2 and TRBJ1-6; D is undetermined. From germline, CDR1 is LGHNA and CDR2 YNFKEQ. This CDR3 comprises 18 residues. V shed 0 bases and J shed 0 bases, with 12 bases lying between them. For the CDR3, the DNA is TGTGCCAGCAGCCAAGAGACACGCCCGAGCTCCTATAATTCACCCCTCCACTTT. Its translation: CASSQETRPSSYNSPLHF.

The chain combines TRBV24-1 with TRBJ1-5, with 12 bases aligning to TRBD1. The CDR3 consists of 17 residues. CDR1 KGHDR and CDR2 SFDVKD come from the germline V gene. Trimming removed 4 bases from V and 7 bases from J; junction bases left unmatched: 10. The DNA for the CDR3 is TGTGCCACCAGTGACGATCGGGACAGGGGGCAAGGGCAGCCCCAGCATTTT. This translates into CATSDDRDRGQGQPQHF.

This chain uses TRBV4-2 with TRBJ2-5; 9 bases are shared with TRBD1. Germline CDR1 and CDR2: LGHNA and YNFKEQ. Germline trimming cut 3 bases from V and 5 bases from J; bases unmatched to any gene: 4. The CDR3 loop spans 14 amino acids. The CDR3 loop reads CASSHGQGTETQYF. The CDR3 bases are TGTGCCAGCAGCCATGGACAGGGGACTGAGACCCAGTACTTC.

This rearrangement joins TRBV11-2 to TRBJ1-5, with D perhaps TRBD1 (6 bases). Germline V CDR1 and CDR2: SGHAT, FQNNGV. The ends were cut back, 1 base at V and 0 bases at J, with 13 bases in the middle. The CDR3 has 17 residues. As DNA, the CDR3 is TGTGCCAGCAGCTTAGGGTGGGGGACACCTAGCAATCAGCCCCAGCATTTT. Protein sequence: CASSLGWGTPSNQPQHF.

The chain joins TRBV4-2 to TRBJ2-1; TRBD2 matches at 8 bases. Germline V gene lookup returns CDR1 LGHNA and CDR2 YNFKEQ. CDR3 length: 16 amino acids. J gave up 5 bases and V 1 base, and 7 bases lay outside the gene matches. The CDR3 protein is CASSQAPGLGDNEQFF. As DNA, the CDR3 is TGTGCCAGCAGCCAAGCCCCGGGACTAGGGGACAATGAGCAGTTCTTC.

This clone was recorded a few times. This chain uses TRBV19 with TRBJ1-5; D gene unclear. Germline CDR1 reads LNHDA; CDR2 reads SQIVND (reference sequence). V was clipped by 10 bases and J by 2 bases, with 15 bases between them. The CDR3 is 14 residues long. The CDR3 loop reads CATSWERGNQPQHF. DNA for the CDR3: TGTGCCACTTCATGGGAGAGGGGCAATCAGCCCCAGCATTTT.

The chain links TRBV3-1 (or the pseudogene TRBV3-2) to TRBJ1-1; no reliable D call. The CDR3 is made up of 12 amino acids. V lost 4 bases, J lost 2 bases, and 5 bases lay in between. From germline, CDR1 is LGHDT and CDR2 YNNKEL (reference sequence). Here the CDR3 reads CASSLANTEAFF. CDR3 DNA: TGTGCCAGCAGCCTGGCCAACACTGAAGCTTTCTTT.

The chain uses TRBV7-2 and TRBJ2-3; the match to TRBD2 covers 8 bases. The V and J ends lost 1 base and 4 bases, in that order; junction bases with no gene match: 10. The CDR3 totals 17 residues. Germline V gene data show CDR1 as SGHTA and CDR2 as FQGNSA. DNA for the CDR3: TGTGCCAGCAGCTTAGTAAGGGCGGGGGGTCTACCAGATACGCAGTATTTT. Translated, it gives CASSLVRAGGLPDTQYF.

The chain combines TRBV11-1 with TRBJ1-5; D gene uncertain. The V gene's germline CDR1 is SGHAT and CDR2 FQDESV (reference sequence). CDR3 size: 13 residues. Between the trimmed V and J ends, which lost 1 base and 6 bases, there was a span of 7 bases. The CDR3 region is CASSLGASQPQHF. For the CDR3, the DNA is TGTGCCAGCAGCTTAGGGGCAAGTCAGCCCCAGCATTTT.

The genes are TRBV3-1 (or the pseudogene TRBV3-2) and TRBJ1-2, with D perhaps TRBD1 (6 bases). CDR3 length: 17 residues. Deletions cut 3 bases from V and 4 bases from J, with 21 bases between. Germline values: CDR1 LGHDT, CDR2 YNNKEL (reference sequence). The CDR3 region has the DNA TGTGCCAGCAGCCATCTTCTTTGGTCGACAGGCTCCTATGGCTACACCTTC. As protein: CASSHLLWSTGSYGYTF.